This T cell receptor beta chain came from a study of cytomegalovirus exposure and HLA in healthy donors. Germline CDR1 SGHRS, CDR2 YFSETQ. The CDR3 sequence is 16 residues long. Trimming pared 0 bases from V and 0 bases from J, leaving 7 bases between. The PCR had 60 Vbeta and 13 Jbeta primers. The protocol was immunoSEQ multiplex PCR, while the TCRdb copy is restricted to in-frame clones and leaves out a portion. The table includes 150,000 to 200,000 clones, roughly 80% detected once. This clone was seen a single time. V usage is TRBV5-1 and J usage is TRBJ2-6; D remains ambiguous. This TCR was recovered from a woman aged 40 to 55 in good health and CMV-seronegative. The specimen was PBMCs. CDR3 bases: TGCGCCAGCAGCTTGGTTCTAGTCTCTGGGGCCAACGTCCTGACTTTC. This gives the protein CASSLVLVSGANVLTF.